These 11 T cell receptor beta chains were sequenced from one sample in a study of T cells in women clearing cervical HPV infection. Clones were read by immunoSEQ multiplex PCR, and TCRdb kept only the in-frame ones, dropping some. Recorded for this sample: roughly 30,000 clones. Sequenced material: blood buffy coat. The receptors were gathered from a woman aged 18 to 75 with a cervical HPV16 infection that either progressed to CIN3+ or cleared (not recorded which).

Points on this clone: The CDR3 goes on 3 residues after the read ends, and that part is filled in from the germline J gene. V gene TRBV4-1 combines with J gene TRBJ1-2; 8 bases match TRBD1. Germline assignment: CDR1 MGHRA and CDR2 YSYEKL. This CDR3 region has 15 residues. Trimming at V came to 0 bases and at J to 4 bases, leaving 4 bases not matched to a gene. The part of the CDR3 DNA that was read is TGCGCCAGCAGCCAAGAATCGGGACAGGCCTATGGC. It translates to CASSQESGQAYG. The complete CDR3 protein is CASSQESGQAYGYTF.

Points on this clone: The sequenced fragment ends 3 residues before the CDR3 boundary, so the rest is inferred from the germline J gene. The chain links TRBV18 to TRBJ1-4; 10 bases map to TRBD1. The ends lost 2 bases at V and 7 bases at J; junction bases unmatched: 1. Germline V gene data show CDR1 as KGHSH and CDR2 as LQKENI. The CDR3 consists of 14 residues. The DNA read from the CDR3 is TGTGCCAGCTCACCAGGGACAGGGGCTGAAAAA. As protein: CASSPGTGAEK. The entire CDR3 protein is CASSPGTGAEKLFF. The full variable domain, its missing parts supplied by reference TRBV18 and TRBJ1-4, is NAGVMQNPRHLVRRRGQEARLRCSPMKGHSHVYWYRQLPEEGLKFMVYLQKENIIDESGMPKERFSAEFPKEGPSILRIQQVVRGDSAAYFCASSPGTGAEKLFFGSGTQLSVL.

Regarding this clone: The read falls 3 residues short of the CDR3 end, and the missing part is taken from the germline J gene. This sequence joins TRBV7-2 and TRBJ1-1; a possible D gene is TRBD1 (5 bases). Germline CDR1 and CDR2: SGHTA and FQGNSA. The CDR3 contains 13 residues. Trimming shortened V by 5 bases and J by 6 bases, and 13 bases separated the two germline ends. CDR3 bases read: TGTGCCAGCAGCCTGGACGGGGGTCCTGAA. Protein: CASSLDGGPE. The full CDR3 sequence reads CASSLDGGPEAFF.

As regards this clone: Its ends do not fully match the called genes, so a read error is possible. The sequenced fragment ends 3 residues before the CDR3 boundary, so the rest is inferred from the germline J gene. V usage is TRBV7-9 and J usage is TRBJ1-1; 7 bases fit TRBD1. Per germline, CDR1 SEHNR and CDR2 FQNEAQ (reference sequence). The CDR3 consists of 15 residues. CDR3 DNA, as far as it was read: TGTGCCAGCAGCTCCGGGTCAAACAGGGGTACTGAC. It is translated as CASSSGSNRGTD. The CDR3 in full is CASSSGSNRGTDAFF.

To note about this clone: The DNA ends 3 residues before the CDR3 does, and the rest of the CDR3 is filled in from the germline J gene. The chain is built from TRBV20-1 and TRBJ2-1; perhaps TRBD1 as D (6 bases). Between the trimmed V and J ends, which lost 1 base and 3 bases, there was a span of 10 bases. Germline CDR1 is DFQATT and CDR2 is SNEGSKA (reference sequence). This CDR3 has 14 amino acids. Here the CDR3 reads CSARGAGDYNEQFF. CDR3 bases read: TGCAGTGCTAGAGGAGCAGGGGACTACAATGAG.

About this clone: The missing CDR3 end, 3 residues past where the read stops, is filled in from the germline J gene. Additional DNA sequences in this sample encode the identical CDR3. This chain connects TRBV7-9 to TRBJ1-3; D gene unclear. The germline V and J ends were trimmed by 5 bases and 7 bases, with 18 bases remaining between them. Per the germline V gene, CDR1 is SEHNR and CDR2 is FQNEAQ (reference sequence). This CDR3 contains 15 residues. The part of the CDR3 DNA that was read is TGTGCCAGCAGCCTCAGGTCGGGGAGGCAGAACACC. Translated, it gives CASSLRSGRQNT. The full CDR3 sequence reads CASSLRSGRQNTIYF.

A word on this clone: A read error may account for a junction end that differs from germline. With the read ending 3 residues before the CDR3 end, the germline J gene is used to fill in that end. The rearrangement joins TRBV4-2 to TRBJ2-7; 10 positions match TRBD2. The CDR3 consists of 15 residues. Germline CDR1 LGHNA, CDR2 YNFKEQ. CDR3 amino acids: CASSQSGGGFGEQYF. The CDR3 bases that were read are TGCGCCAGCAGCCAGAGCGGGGGGGGATTTGGCGAG.

Remarks on this clone: The read ends 3 residues early relative to the CDR3; the germline J gene fills the gap. This chain uses TRBV18 with TRBJ1-5; D call uncertain. Trimming pared 1 base from V and 6 bases from J, leaving 13 bases between. Per the germline V gene, CDR1 is KGHSH and CDR2 is LQKENI. CDR3 length: 15 amino acids. CDR3 DNA (partial): TGTGCCAGCTCACCACGTGTCTTGAGGGCTCAGCCC. This translates into CASSPRVLRAQP. The full CDR3 protein reads CASSPRVLRAQPQHF.

To note about this clone: The CDR3 is cut off 3 residues early in the read; its end comes from the germline J gene. The V call is TRBV29-1, the J call TRBJ1-2, with 12 nucleotides matching TRBD1. After removal of 2 bases from V and 5 bases from J, the junction contained 18 bases not matched to a gene. Looked up from germline, CDR1 is SQVTM and CDR2 is ANQGSEA. The CDR3 has 19 residues. CDR3 DNA, as far as it was read: TGCAGCGTTGAAACGCCGGCTGGGACAGGGGGCTTAGGAGGGTATGGC. This codes for CSVETPAGTGGLGGYG. The whole CDR3 protein reads CSVETPAGTGGLGGYGYTF.

Incomplete CDR3 DNA: TGTGCCAGCAGCTTGGGACTAGCGAATCAAGAGACG. This translates into CASSLGLANQET. In full, the CDR3 is CASSLGLANQETQYF. The chain is built from TRBV5-6 and TRBJ2-3; 8 bases are shared with TRBD2. The CDR3 goes on 3 residues after the read ends, and that part is filled in from the germline J gene. The CDR3 is 15 residues long. In germline, CDR1 is SGHDT, CDR2 YYEEEE.

As to this clone: Coverage ceases 3 residues before the CDR3 finishes, and the germline J gene fills in the end. The rearrangement uses TRBV6-1 and TRBJ2-7; no definite D call. The CDR3 totals 13 residues. Trimming stripped 0 bases from V and 1 base from J, with 4 bases between. Germline V gene lookup returns CDR1 MNHNS and CDR2 SASEGT. The covered CDR3 bases are TGTGCCAGCAGTGAAGCTACATCCTACGAG. This gives the protein CASSEATSYE. The full-length CDR3 reads as CASSEATSYEQYF.